The 10 T cell receptor beta chains given below trace back to one sample, sequenced in a study of T cells expressing NK-cell markers. TCRdb re-called the 5' RACE reads and gives one entry per CDR3 protein, without DNA. The sample spans approximately 420,000 distinct CDR3 sequences; the ten largest clones claim around 11%. Sequenced material: blood T cells: a sorted CD56 or NKG2C T cell subset, CD4+ or CD8+ T cells, or bulk PBMC T cells (not recorded which). These receptors were taken from a woman in her forties or fifties in good health.

The chain employs TRBV7-9 and TRBJ2-6. Germline V CDR1 and CDR2: SEHNR, FQNEAQ (reference sequence). CDR3 length: 14 residues. The CDR3 loop reads CASPPDSGANVLTF.

The chain uses TRBV27 and TRBJ2-1; TCRdb's D call of TRBD2 is untestable without DNA. This CDR3 contains 14 residues. Germline CDR1 is MNHEY and CDR2 is SMNVEV (reference sequence). The CDR3 protein is CASREAGVYNEQFF.

This rearrangement joins TRBV10-3 to TRBJ2-3; TCRdb calls TRBD2, which cannot be checked without DNA. This CDR3 contains 15 residues. CDR1 ENHRY and CDR2 SYGVKD come from the germline V gene. The CDR3 sequence is CAMRKDGAVRDTQYF.

V gene TRBV10-3 combines with J gene TRBJ2-3; there is no DNA to check the TCRdb D call of TRBD2. This CDR3 is built from 13 residues. CDR1 and CDR2 from the germline V gene are ENHRY and SYGVKD. CDR3 residues: CAIGTSGTDTQYF.

The gene calls are TRBV6-5 and TRBJ2-6; with no DNA, the TCRdb D assignment of TRBD2 cannot be verified. CDR3 size: 14 residues. Per the germline V gene, CDR1 is MNHEY and CDR2 is SVGAGI. The CDR3 region is CATAVPPEANVLTF.

The V and J genes are TRBV5-5 and TRBJ2-1; the TRBD2 assignment by TCRdb is unverifiable without DNA. This CDR3 spans 17 amino acids. From germline, CDR1 is SGHKS and CDR2 YYEKEE (reference sequence). The CDR3: CASSFGLLAGGPNEQFF.

The rearrangement joins TRBV2 to TRBJ1-5. Germline CDR1 reads SNHLY; CDR2 reads FYNNEI. CDR3 length: 13 amino acids. CDR3: CASTLPGNQPQHF.

The rearrangement uses TRBV25-1 and TRBJ2-1; the D call of TRBD1 rests on TCRdb alone, since no DNA is present to check it. This CDR3 contains 15 residues. CDR1 is MGHDK, CDR2 SYGVNS, per germline. The CDR3 here is CASSEFWGGTFEQFF.

The chain links TRBV5-1 to TRBJ2-1; the TRBD2 assignment by TCRdb is unverifiable without DNA. CDR1 SGHRS and CDR2 YFSETQ come from the germline V gene. The CDR3 loop spans 15 amino acids. CDR3 loop: CASSPGTSGRGVRFF.

The V gene is TRBV5-1, the J gene TRBJ1-2; TCRdb's D gene call, TRBD1, goes unchecked for lack of DNA. CDR3 length: 12 amino acids. Germline V lookup: CDR1 SGHRS, CDR2 YFSETQ. CDR3 loop: CASRSGKGGYTF.